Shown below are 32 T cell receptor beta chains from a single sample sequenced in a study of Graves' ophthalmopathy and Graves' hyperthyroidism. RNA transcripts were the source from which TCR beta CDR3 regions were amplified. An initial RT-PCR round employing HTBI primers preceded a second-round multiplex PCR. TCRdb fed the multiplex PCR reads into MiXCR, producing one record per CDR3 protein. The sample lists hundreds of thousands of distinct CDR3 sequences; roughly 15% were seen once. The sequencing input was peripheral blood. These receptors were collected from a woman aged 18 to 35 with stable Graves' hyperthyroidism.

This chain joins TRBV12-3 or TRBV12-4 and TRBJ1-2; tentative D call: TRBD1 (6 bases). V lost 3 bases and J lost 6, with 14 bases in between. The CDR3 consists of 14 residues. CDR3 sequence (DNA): TGTGCCAGCAGTTTGGTAGGGGGTAGAAATGGCTACACCTTC. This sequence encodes CASSLVGGRNGYTF.

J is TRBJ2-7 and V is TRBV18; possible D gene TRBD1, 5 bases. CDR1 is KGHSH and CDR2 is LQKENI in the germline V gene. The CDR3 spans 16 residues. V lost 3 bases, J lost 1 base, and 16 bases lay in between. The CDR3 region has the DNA TGTGCCAGCTCACCCACACCGGCAGGGCAATCCTACGAGCAGTACTTC. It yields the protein CASSPTPAGQSYEQYF.

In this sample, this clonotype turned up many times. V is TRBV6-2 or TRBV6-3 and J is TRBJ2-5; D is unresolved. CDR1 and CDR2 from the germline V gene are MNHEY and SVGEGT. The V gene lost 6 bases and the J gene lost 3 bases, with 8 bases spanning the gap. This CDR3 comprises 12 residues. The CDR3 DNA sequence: TGTGCCAGCAGGCCGAGTGAAGAGACCCAGTACTTC. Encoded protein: CASRPSEETQYF.

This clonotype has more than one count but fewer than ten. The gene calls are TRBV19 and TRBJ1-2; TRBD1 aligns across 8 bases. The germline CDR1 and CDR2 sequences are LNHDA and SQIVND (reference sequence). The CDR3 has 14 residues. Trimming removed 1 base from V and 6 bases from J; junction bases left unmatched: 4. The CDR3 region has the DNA TGTGCCAGTAGTATAGGGCAGGGGGCGAATGGCTACACCTTC. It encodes CASSIGQGANGYTF. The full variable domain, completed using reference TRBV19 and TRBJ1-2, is DGGITQSPKYLFRKEGQNVTLSCEQNLNHDAMYWYRQDPGQGLRLIYYSQIVNDFQKGDIAEGYSVSREKKESFPLTVTSAQKNPTAFYLCASSIGQGANGYTFGSGTRLTVV.

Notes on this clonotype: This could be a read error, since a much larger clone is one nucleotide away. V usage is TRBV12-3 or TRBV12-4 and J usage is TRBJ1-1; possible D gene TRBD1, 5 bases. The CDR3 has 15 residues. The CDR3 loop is CASSLSGVQNTEALF. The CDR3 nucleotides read TGTGCCAGCAGTTTGTCGGGGGTACAGAACACTGAAGCTCTCTTT.

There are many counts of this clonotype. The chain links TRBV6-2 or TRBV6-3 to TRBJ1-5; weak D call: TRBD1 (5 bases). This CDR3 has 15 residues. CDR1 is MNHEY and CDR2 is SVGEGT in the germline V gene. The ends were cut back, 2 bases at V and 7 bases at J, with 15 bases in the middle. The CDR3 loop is CASSYGDLIGQPQHF. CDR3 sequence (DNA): TGTGCCAGCAGTTACGGGGACCTAATCGGACAGCCCCAGCATTTT.

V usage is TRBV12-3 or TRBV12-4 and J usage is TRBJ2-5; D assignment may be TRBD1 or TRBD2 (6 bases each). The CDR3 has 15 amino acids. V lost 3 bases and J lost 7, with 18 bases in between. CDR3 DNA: TGTGCCAGCAGTTTTGGGGGGCCCAGCGTCGCGACCCAGTACTTC. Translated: CASSFGGPSVATQYF.

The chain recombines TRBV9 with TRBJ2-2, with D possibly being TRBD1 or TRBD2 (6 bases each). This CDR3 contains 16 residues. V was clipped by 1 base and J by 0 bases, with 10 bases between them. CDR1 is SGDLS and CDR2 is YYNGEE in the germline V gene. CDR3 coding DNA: TGTGCCAGCAGCGTACTCGGGGGCCCGAACACCGGGGAGCTGTTTTTT. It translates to CASSVLGGPNTGELFF. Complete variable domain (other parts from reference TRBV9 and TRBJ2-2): DSGVTQTPKHLITATGQRVTLRCSPRSGDLSVYWYQQSLDQGLQFLIQYYNGEERAKGNILERFSAQQFPDLHSELNLSSLELGDSALYFCASSVLGGPNTGELFFGEGSRLTVL.

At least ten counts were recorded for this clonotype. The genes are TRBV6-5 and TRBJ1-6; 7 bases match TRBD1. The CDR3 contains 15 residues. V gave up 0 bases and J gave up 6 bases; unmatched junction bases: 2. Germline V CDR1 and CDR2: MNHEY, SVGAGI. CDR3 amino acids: CASSYSRDSNSPLHF. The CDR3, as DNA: TGTGCCAGCAGTTACTCGAGGGACAGTAATTCACCCCTCCACTTT.

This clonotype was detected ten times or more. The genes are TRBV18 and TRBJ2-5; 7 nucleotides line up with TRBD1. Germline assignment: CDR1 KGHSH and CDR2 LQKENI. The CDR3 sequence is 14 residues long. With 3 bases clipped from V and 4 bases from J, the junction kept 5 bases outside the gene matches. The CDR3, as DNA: TGTGCCAGCTCACCGTTGACAGGGACAGAGACCCAGTACTTC. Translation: CASSPLTGTETQYF.

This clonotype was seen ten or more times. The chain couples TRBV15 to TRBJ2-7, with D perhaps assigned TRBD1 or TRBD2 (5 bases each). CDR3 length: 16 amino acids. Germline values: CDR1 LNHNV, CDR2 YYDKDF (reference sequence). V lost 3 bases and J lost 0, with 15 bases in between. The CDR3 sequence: CATSSRDLVHSYEQYF. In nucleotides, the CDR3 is TGTGCCACCAGCAGTAGGGACCTCGTTCACTCCTACGAGCAGTACTTC. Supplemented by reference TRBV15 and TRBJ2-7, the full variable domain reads DAMVIQNPRYQVTQFGKPVTLSCSQTLNHNVMYWYQQKSSQAPKLLFHYYDKDFNNEADTPDNFQSRRPNTSFCFLDIRSPGLGDTAMYLCATSSRDLVHSYEQYFGPGTRLTVT.

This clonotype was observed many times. The CDR3 here is CASRRTGDTEAFF. The DNA for the CDR3 is TGCGCCAGCAGGAGGACAGGGGACACTGAAGCTTTCTTT. The chain joins TRBV10-2 to TRBJ1-1; 9 bases agree with TRBD1. The CDR3 contains 13 residues. Germline V gene data show CDR1 as WSHSY and CDR2 as SAAADI. The V and J ends lost 6 bases and 3 bases, in that order; junction bases with no gene match: 2.

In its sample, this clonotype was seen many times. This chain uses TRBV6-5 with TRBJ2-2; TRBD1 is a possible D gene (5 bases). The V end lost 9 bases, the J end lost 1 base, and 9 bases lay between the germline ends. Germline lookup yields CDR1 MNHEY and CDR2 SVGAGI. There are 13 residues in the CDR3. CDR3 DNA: TGTGCCAGTGTACAGGAGAACACCGGGGAGCTGTTTTTT. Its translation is CASVQENTGELFF.

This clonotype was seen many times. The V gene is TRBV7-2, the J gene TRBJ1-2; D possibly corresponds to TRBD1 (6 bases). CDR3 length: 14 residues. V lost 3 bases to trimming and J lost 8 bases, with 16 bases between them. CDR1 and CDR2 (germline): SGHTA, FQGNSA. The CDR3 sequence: CASSFAGPGGGYTF. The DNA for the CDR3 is TGTGCCAGCAGCTTCGCAGGGCCGGGGGGCGGCTACACCTTC.

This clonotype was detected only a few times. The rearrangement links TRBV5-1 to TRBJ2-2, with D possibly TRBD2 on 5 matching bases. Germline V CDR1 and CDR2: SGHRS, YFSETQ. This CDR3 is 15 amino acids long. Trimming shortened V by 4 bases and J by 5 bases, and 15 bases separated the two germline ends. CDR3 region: CASSLDDPGTGELFF. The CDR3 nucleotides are TGCGCCAGCAGCCTGGATGACCCGGGGACCGGGGAGCTGTTTTTT.

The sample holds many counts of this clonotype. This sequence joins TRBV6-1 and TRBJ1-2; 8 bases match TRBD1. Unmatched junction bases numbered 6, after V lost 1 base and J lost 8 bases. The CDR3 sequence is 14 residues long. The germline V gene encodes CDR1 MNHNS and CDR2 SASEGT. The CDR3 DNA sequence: TGTGCCAGCAGTGAAGATTGGCGACAGGGGGGCTACACCTTC. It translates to CASSEDWRQGGYTF.

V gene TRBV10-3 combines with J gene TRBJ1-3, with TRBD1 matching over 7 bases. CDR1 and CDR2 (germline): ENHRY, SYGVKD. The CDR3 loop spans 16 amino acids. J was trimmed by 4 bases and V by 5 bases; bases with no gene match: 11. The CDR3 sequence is CAISRQGKAAGNTIYF. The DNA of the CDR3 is TGTGCCATCAGTAGACAGGGAAAGGCGGCGGGAAACACCATATATTTT.

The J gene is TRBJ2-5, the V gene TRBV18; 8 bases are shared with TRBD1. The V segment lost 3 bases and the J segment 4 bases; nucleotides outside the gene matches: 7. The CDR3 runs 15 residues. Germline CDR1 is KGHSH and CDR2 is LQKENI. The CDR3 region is CASSPNAGQGETQYF. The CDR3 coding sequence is TGTGCCAGCTCACCGAACGCCGGACAGGGAGAGACCCAGTACTTC.

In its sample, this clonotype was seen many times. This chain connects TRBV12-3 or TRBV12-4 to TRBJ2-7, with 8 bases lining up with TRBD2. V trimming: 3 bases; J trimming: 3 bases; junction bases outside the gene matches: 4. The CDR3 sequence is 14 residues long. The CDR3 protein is CASSFGGVLYEQYF. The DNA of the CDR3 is TGTGCCAGCAGTTTCGGGGGGGTGCTCTACGAGCAGTACTTC.

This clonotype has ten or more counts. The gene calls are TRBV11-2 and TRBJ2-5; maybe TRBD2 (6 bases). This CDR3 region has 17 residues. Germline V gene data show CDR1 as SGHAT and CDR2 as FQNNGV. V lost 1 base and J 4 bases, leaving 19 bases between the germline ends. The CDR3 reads CASSLGSFGGVRETQYF. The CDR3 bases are TGTGCCAGCAGCTTAGGAAGTTTCGGGGGAGTCAGAGAGACCCAGTACTTC.

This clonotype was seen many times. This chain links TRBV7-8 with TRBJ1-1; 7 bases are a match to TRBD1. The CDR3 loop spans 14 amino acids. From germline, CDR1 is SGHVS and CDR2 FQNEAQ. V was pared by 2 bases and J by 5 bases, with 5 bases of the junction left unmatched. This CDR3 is CASSLQGVRTEAFF. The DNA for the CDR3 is TGTGCCAGCAGCTTACAGGGGGTGCGAACTGAAGCTTTCTTT.

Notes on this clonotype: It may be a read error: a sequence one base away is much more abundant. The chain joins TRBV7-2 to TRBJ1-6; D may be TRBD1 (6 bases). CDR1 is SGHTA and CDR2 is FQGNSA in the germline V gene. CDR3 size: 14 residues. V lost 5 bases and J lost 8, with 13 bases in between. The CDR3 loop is CASSLMNRDSPLHF. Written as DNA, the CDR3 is TGTGCCAGCAGCCTAATGAACAGGGATTCACCCCTCCACTTT.

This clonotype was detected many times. This chain's CDR3 is CASRSVVGVPYF. DNA for the CDR3: TGTGCCAGCAGGTCCGTCGTGGGGGTTCCGTACTTC. The chain combines TRBV6-5 with TRBJ2-7; possibly TRBD1 or TRBD2 for D (5 bases each). Trimming took off 6 bases at V and 12 bases at J, with 18 bases between the two ends. This CDR3 spans 12 amino acids. Per germline, CDR1 MNHEY and CDR2 SVGAGI.

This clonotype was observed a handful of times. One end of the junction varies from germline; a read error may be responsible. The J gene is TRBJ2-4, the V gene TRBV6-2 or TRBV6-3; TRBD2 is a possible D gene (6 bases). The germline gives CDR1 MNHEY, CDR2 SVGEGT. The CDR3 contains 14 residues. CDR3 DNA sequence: TGTGCCAGCAGGACACGGGGAGGTAAAAACATTAAGTACTTC. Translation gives CASRTRGGKNIKYF.

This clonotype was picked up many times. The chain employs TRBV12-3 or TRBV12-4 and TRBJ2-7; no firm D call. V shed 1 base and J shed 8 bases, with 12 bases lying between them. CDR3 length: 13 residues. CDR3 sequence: CASSLESFRKQYF. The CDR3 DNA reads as TGTGCCAGCAGTTTAGAGTCTTTCCGAAAGCAGTACTTC.

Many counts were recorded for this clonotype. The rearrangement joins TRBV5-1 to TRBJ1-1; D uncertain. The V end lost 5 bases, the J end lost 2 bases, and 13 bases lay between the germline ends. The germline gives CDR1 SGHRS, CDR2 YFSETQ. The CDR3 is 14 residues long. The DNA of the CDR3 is TGCGCCAGCAGACCACTCGCCATAAACACTGAAGCTTTCTTT. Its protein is CASRPLAINTEAFF. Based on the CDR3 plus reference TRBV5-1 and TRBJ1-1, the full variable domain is KAGVTQTPRYLIKTRGQQVTLSCSPISGHRSVSWYQQTPGQGLQFLFEYFSETQRNKGNFPGRFSGRQFSNSRSEMNVSTLELGDSALYLCASRPLAINTEAFFGQGTRLTVV.

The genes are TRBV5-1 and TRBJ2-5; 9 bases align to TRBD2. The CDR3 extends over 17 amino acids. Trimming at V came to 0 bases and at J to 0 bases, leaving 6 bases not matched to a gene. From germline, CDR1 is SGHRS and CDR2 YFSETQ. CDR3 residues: CASSLALAGANQETQYF. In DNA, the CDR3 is TGCGCCAGCAGCTTGGCCTTAGCGGGGGCCAACCAAGAGACCCAGTACTTC.

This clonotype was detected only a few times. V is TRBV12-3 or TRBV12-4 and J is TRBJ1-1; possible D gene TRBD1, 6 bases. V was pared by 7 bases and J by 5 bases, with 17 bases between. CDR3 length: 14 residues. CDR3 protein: CASNRGAGRTEAFF. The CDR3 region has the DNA TGTGCCAGCAATAGGGGGGCAGGGAGGACTGAAGCTTTCTTT.

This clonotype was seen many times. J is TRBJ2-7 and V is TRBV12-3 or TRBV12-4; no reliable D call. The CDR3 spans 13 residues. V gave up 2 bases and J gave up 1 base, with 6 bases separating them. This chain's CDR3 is CASSLKGSYEQYF. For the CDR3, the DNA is TGTGCCAGCAGTTTAAAGGGATCCTACGAGCAGTACTTC.

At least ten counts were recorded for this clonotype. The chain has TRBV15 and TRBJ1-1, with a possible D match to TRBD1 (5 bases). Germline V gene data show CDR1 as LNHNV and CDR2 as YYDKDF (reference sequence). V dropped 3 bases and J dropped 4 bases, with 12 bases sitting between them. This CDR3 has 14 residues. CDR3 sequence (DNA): TGTGCCACCAGCAGGGCCAGACAGTTCACTGAAGCTTTCTTT. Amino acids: CATSRARQFTEAFF.

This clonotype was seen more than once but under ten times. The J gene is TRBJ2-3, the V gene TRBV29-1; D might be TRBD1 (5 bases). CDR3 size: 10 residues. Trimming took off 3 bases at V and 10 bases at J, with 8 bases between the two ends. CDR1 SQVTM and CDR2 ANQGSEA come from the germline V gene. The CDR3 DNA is TGCAGCGTTGACAGGGCCCCGCAGTATTTT. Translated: CSVDRAPQYF.

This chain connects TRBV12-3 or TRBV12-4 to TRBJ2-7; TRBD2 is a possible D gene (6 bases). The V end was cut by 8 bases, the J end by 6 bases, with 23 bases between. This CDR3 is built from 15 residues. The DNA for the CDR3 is TGTGCCAGCTCACCAGTGGAGGGCCCTAGGTCCGAGCAGTACTTC. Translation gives CASSPVEGPRSEQYF.